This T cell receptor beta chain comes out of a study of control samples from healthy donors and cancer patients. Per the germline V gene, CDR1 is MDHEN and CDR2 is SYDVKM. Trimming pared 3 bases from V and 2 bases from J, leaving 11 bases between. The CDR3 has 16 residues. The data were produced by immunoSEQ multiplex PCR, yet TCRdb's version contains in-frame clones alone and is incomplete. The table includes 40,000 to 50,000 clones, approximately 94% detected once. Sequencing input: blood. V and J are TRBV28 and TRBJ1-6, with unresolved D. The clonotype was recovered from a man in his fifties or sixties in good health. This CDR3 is CASSLYTTAYNSPLHF. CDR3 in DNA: TGTGCCAGCAGTTTGTATACTACAGCCTATAATTCACCCCTCCACTTT. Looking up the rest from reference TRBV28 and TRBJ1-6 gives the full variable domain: DVKVTQSSRYLVKRTGEKVFLECVQDMDHENMFWYRQDPGLGLRLIYFSYDVKMKEKGDIPEGYSVSREKKERFSLILESASTNQTSMYLCASSLYTTAYNSPLHFGNGTRLTVT.